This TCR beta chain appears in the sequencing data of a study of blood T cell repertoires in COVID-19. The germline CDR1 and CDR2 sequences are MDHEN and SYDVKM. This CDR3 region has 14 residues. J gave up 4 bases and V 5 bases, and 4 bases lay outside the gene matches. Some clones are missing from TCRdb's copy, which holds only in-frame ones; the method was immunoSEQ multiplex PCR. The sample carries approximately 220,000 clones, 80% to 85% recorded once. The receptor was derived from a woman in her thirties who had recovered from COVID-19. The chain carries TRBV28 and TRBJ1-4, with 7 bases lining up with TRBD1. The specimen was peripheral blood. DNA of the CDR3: TGTGCCAGCAGTACCGGGACAGTTAATGAAAAACTGTTTTTT. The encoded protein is CASSTGTVNEKLFF.